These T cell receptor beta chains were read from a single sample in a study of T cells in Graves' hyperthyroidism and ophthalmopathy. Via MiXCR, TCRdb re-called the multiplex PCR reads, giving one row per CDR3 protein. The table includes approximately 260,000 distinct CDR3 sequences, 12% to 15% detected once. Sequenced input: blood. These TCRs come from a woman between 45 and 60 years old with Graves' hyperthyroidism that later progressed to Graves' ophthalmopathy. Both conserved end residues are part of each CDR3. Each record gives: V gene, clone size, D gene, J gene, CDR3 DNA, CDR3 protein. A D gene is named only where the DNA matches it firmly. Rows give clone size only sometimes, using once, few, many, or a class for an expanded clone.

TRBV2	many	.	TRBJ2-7	TGTGCCAGCAGTGAAGCTGGCCCGGGGTACGAGCAGTACTTC	CASSEAGPGYEQYF
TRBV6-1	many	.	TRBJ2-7	TGTGCCAGCAGGGAGGCCTACGAGCAGTACTTC	CASREAYEQYF
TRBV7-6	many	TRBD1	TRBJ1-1	TGTGCCAGCAGCCTAGGGGGCCCGGGCACTGAAGCTTTCTTT	CASSLGGPGTEAFF
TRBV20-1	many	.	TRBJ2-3	TGCAGTGATTCCCCAGGGGATACGCAGTATTTT	CSDSPGDTQYF
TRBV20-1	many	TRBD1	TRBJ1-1	TGCAGTGCTAGAGACCGGGACAGGGGGGAGAGAGAAGCTTTCTTT	CSARDRDRGEREAFF
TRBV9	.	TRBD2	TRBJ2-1	TGTGCCAGCAGCGTAGATGGGGGAGGGAACTACAATGAGCAGTTCTTC	CASSVDGGGNYNEQFF
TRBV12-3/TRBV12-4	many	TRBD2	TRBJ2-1	TGTGCCAGCAGTTTCGCCAGCGGGAGGGGGTTGGACCGTGAGCAGTTCTTC	CASSFASGRGLDREQFF
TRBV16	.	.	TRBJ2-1	TGTGCCAGCAGCCAGAGTCCGCGGGCCCACGCCTACAATGAGCAGTTCTTC	CASSQSPRAHAYNEQFF
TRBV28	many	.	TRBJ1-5	TGTGCCAGCAGTTTACAGGGACAGCCCCAGCATTTT	CASSLQGQPQHF
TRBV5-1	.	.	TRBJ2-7	TGCGCCAGCGTGTTCGGGGGCGGTCCCTACGAGCAGTACTTC	CASVFGGGPYEQYF
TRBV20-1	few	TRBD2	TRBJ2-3	TGCAGTGCTAGAACGGGACTAGCGGGAGGCCAAGGATGGGATACGCAGTATTTT	CSARTGLAGGQGWDTQYF
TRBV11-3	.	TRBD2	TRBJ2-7	TGTGCCAGCAGCTCCGGGGGGACGGACGAGCAGTACTTC	CASSSGGTDEQYF
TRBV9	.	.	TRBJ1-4	TGTGCCAGCAGCGTTTCAGGAACGATTGAGGGGGAAAAACTGTTTTTT	CASSVSGTIEGEKLFF
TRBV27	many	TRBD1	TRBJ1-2	TGTGCCAGCAGTCTAGACAGGGGAATTGCTGGCTACACCTTC	CASSLDRGIAGYTF
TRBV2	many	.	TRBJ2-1	TGTGCCAGCAGCCTTTGGTGGGGTCTTTCGTCGTTCTTC	CASSLWWGLSSFF
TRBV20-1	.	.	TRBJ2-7	TGCAGTGCTGCCGGCGTGAGATCCTACGAGCAGTACTTC	CSAAGVRSYEQYF
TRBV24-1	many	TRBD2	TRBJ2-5	TGTGCCACCAGTGCTCCGACTAGCGGGACGGAGACCCAGTACTTC	CATSAPTSGTETQYF